This T cell receptor (beta chain) came from a study of OX40 agonist ivuxolimab in advanced cancers. For the wider study: Ivuxolimab, which targeted the costimulatory receptor OX40 (CD134), was an agonistic, fully human IgG2 monoclonal antibody. Intravenous ivuxolimab was administered to patients every 2 weeks at six dose levels: 0.01, 0.1, 0.3, 1.5, 3 and 10 mg/kg. Of the roughly 52 dose-escalation patients, hepatocellular carcinoma was present in roughly 19, melanoma in around 15, renal cell carcinoma in 9 and head and neck cancer in 9. The dose-escalation cohort was around 84% male with a mean age of around 62 years, ranging from about 23 to 85. Patients were allowed to have had prior anti-PD-1, anti-PD-L1 or anti-CTLA-4 therapy, and approximately 40% of the dose-escalation patients had been treated with checkpoint inhibitors. Partial responses were achieved by three dose-escalation patients, of whom one had hepatocellular carcinoma and two had cutaneous melanoma. The point of sequencing TCRbeta in the periphery was to test whether ivuxolimab changed TCR sequence diversity and drove clonal T-cell expansion. The paper covers the monotherapy dose-escalation part of the phase I ivuxolimab trial, which included N of about 50 patients. Broad study findings and their caveats: At doses from 0.1 to 3.0 mg/kg, clonal expansion was seen in both CD4+ and CD8+ blood T cells between baseline and week 6. Low levels of normalized T-cell clonal expansion were also seen in some patients who did not respond. In the 0.1-3.0 mg/kg groups, partial responders had among the lowest normalized peripheral clonal expansion, particularly in CD8+ T cells. The antigen specificity of the peripheral T cells that underwent clonal expansion was not determined. After ivuxolimab, more expanded clones were found on average in CD8+ T cells than in CD4+ T cells.

Genomic DNA was isolated from the sorted cells so that the TCRbeta CDR3 region could be sequenced. The immunoSEQ Assay was used to sequence the TCRbeta CDR3 regions. As stored in TCRdb, this immuneACCESS dataset retains in-frame rearrangements with V and J assigned. A fraction of the clones does not appear; measured against another copy, unresolved V genes explain less than half of the discrepancy, and the remainder lacks a known reason. Across this sample there are some 18,000 clones, with 83% seen only once. Jointly, the top ten make up about an eighth of the sample. Of note for this clone: Its binding antigen is unknown. No quality values exist for individual bases; no much larger clone is one base distant.

Patients with autoimmune disease history or receiving systemic immunosuppression were excluded from the trial. Peripheral blood for TCR sequencing was drawn from every dose cohort at baseline, at cycle 4 day 1 and at cycle 7 day 1. Samples came from an open-label, multicenter, first-in-human phase I dose-escalation trial of ivuxolimab. Adults with locally advanced or metastatic head and neck squamous cell, hepatocellular, melanoma or renal cell carcinoma were enrolled in the trial. Before TCR sequencing, CD4+ T cells and CD8+ T cells from peripheral blood were sorted into separate populations. The CDR3 runs 15 residues from the cysteine to the phenylalanine. CDR3 DNA is the only sequence kept; it has 45 bases, read in frame from the first base. V and J lose 5 bases and 6 bases, and a span of 17 bases separates them. The germline V gene (reference sequence) gives CDR1 as MNHEY and CDR2 as SMNVEV.

The sample here was CD4+ or CD8+ T cells sorted from blood, taken in a trial of the OX40 agonist ivuxolimab. The V and J segments used are TRBV27 and TRBJ1-5, with the D gene not clear enough to name. The source is an adult with an advanced solid tumor such as melanoma, head and neck, liver or kidney cancer. CDR3 protein: CASSPRPGWGQPQHF. The nucleotide sequence is given as TGTGCCAGCAGTCCGCGACCCGGTTGGGGTCAGCCCCAGCATTTT.